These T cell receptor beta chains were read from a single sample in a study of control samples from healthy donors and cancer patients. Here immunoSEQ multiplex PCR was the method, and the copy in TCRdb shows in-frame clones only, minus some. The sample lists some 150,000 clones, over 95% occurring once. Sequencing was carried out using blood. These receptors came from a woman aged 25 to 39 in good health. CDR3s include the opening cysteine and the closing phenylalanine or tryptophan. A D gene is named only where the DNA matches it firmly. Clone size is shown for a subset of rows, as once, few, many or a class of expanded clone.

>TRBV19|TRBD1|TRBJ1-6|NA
TGTGCCAGTAGTATACGCCCTATATCGACAGGGAGTTCCTATAATTCACCCCTCCACTTT
CASSIRPISTGSSYNSPLHF
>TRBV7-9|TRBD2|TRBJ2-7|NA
TGTGCCAGCAGCTTAGGACTAGCGGGGGGGCCGTACGAGCAGTACTTC
CASSLGLAGGPYEQYF
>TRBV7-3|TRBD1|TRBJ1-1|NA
TGTGCCAGCAGCTTGACAGGGGGCTATACTGAAGCTTTCTTT
CASSLTGGYTEAFF
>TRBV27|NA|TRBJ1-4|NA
TGTGCCAGCAGGGATTTCTCGGGTGAAAAACTGTTTTTT
CASRDFSGEKLFF
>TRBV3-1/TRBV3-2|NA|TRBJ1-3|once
TGTGCCAGCAGCCAAGTGGGATCTGGAAACACCATATATTTT
CASSQVGSGNTIYF
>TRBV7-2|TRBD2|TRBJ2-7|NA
TGTGCCAGCAGCTCCACCCTAGCGGGGGCTTACGAGCAGTACTTC
CASSSTLAGAYEQYF
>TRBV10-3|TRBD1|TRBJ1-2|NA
TGTGCCACCAGGGACAGGGATAACTATGGCTACACCTTC
CATRDRDNYGYTF
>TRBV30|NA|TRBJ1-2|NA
TGTGCCTGGAGTGTCGGCGTAACCACGGCTGGCTACACCTTC
CAWSVGVTTAGYTF
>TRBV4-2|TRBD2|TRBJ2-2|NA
TGTGCCAGCAGCCAAGCCCTCGCGGGGAGGTTGGGGGGGACCGGGGAGCTGTTTTTT
CASSQALAGRLGGTGELFF
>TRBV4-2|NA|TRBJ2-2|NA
TGTGCCAGCAGCCAAGATCTTGTGTCCGGGGCGGACACCGGGGAGCTGTTTTTT
CASSQDLVSGADTGELFF
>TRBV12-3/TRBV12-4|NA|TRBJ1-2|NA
TGTGCCAGCAGCCCAGCTAACTATGGCTACACCTTC
CASSPANYGYTF
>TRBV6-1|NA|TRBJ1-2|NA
TGTGCCAGCAGTGAACTGGGACTTAACTATGGCTACACCTTC
CASSELGLNYGYTF
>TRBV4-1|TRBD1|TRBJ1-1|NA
TGCGCCAGCAGCCAAGGGGGACAGGCTCTGGGGAGGACTGAAGCTTTCTTT
CASSQGGQALGRTEAFF
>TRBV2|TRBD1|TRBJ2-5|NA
TGTGCCAGCAGTACGACAGGGAGTTCCCAAGAGACCCAGTACTTC
CASSTTGSSQETQYF
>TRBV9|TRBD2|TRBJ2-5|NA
TGTGCCAGCAGCGTAGGACTAGCGGGAGTACGAGAGACCCAGTACTTC
CASSVGLAGVRETQYF
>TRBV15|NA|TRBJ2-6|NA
TGTGCCACCAGCCGCCAACAGGGTTCTGGGGCCAACGTCCTGACTTTC
CATSRQQGSGANVLTF
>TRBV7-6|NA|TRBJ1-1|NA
TGTGCCAGCAGCTTAGGCTCACAGGGTTTCCCTGAAGCTTTCTTT
CASSLGSQGFPEAFF
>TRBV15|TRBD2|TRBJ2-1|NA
TGTGCCACCAGCACCACCCGTAGCGGGGGGGGGTACAATGAGCAGTTCTTC
CATSTTRSGGGYNEQFF
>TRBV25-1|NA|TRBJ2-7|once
TGTGCCAGCAGTGAGAGACAGAACTCCTACGAGCAGTACTTC
CASSERQNSYEQYF
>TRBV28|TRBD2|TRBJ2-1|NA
TGTGCCAGCAGTTCAGGGTTAGCGGGAGGCTCCTACAATGAGCAGTTCTTC
CASSSGLAGGSYNEQFF